This T cell receptor beta chain originates from a study of response to subunit inactivated influenza vaccine. Study-level points and caveats: After each seasonal influenza vaccination, few new T cells are recruited, the authors suggested.

MiXCR, applied by TCRdb to the RT-PCR reads, yields one record per CDR3 protein. The sample yields about 500,000 distinct CDR3 sequences, around 13% seen once. This clonotype appeared a few times. Its target is not known. V lost 5 bases and J lost 1; bases outside the gene matches: 4. This CDR3 spans 14 amino acids. Germline V lookup: CDR1 DFQATT, CDR2 SNEGSKA (reference sequence). The TCR was taken from a man aged 50-59 years who received an inactivated influenza vaccine. The V gene is TRBV20-1, the J gene TRBJ2-3, with 9 bases lining up with TRBD1. Specimen: PBMCs from blood, collected about 40 days after vaccination. The CDR3 region is CSADRTGGTDTQYF. Written as DNA, the CDR3 is TGCAGTGCTGATCGGACAGGGGGCACAGATACGCAGTATTTT.